The TCR beta chain under discussion was sequenced for a study of cytomegalovirus exposure and HLA in healthy donors. PCR involved 60 Vbeta and 13 Jbeta primers. Libraries were prepared by immunoSEQ multiplex PCR; TCRdb keeps only in-frame clonotypes and omits some of them. This table has around 150,000 clones, roughly 81% appearing once. Germline-derived CDR1 and CDR2 are SEHNR and FQNEAQ (reference sequence). With 1 base removed from V and 8 bases from J, the gap between germline ends came to 15 bases. This CDR3 region has 16 residues. This clone was observed a few times. This clonotype was obtained from a man younger than 30 in good health and CMV-seropositive. Specimen: PBMCs. The chain couples TRBV7-9 to TRBJ1-6; D might be TRBD1 (5 bases). CDR3: CASSLGPTVPYSPLHF. The CDR3 region has the DNA TGTGCCAGCAGCTTAGGCCCGACAGTACCTTATTCACCCCTCCACTTT.